Only a few counts were recorded for the clone carrying this T cell receptor beta chain. What it binds is unknown. Repertoires were generated with immunoSEQ multiplex PCR, while TCRdb's copy carries only in-frame clones and drops some. The sample shows approximately 180,000 clones, approximately 90% of them seen only once. The record originates from a study of T cell responses to AZD1222 COVID-19 vaccine. Study observations and caveats: Increases in Spike-specific TCR breadth and depth were seen after two AZD1222 doses. Seropositivity was recorded at baseline in only a handful of AZD1222 recipients. Donors skewed white British and female; clonal diversity was possibly underestimated. Spike regions recognized by vaccine-associated CD4 TCRs spanned the protein, led by 160-218 and 743-854.

There are 12 residues in the CDR3. Germline values: CDR1 MDHEN, CDR2 SYDVKM. V was trimmed by 3 bases and J by 5 bases, leaving 8 bases between them. This chain connects TRBV28 to TRBJ2-7; D not certain. The sequence was collected from an adult who received the AZD1222 COVID-19 vaccine. The source material was peripheral blood, sampled 28 days after the second AZD1222 dose. The DNA of the CDR3 is TGTGCCAGCAGTTTCCCCCCCAACGAGCAGTACTTC. Translation: CASSFPPNEQYF.